This T cell receptor delta chain derives from a study of gamma-delta T cells after stem cell transplantation (dated by TCRdb to the mid-2010s). By sample share, this clone is large (0.1 to 1%). No cognate antigen has been identified for it. No quality values exist for individual bases; no much larger clone is one base distant. Library method: RT-PCR. The instrument given in TCRdb is Illumina MiSeq. The public reads were reprocessed by TCRdb using CATT, and rows of matching DNA were later combined. The sample includes roughly 2,000 delta-chain clones, with about a sixth observed a single time. Clones ranked in the top ten supply more than 10% of the sample. CDR1 and CDR2 are drawn from the germline V gene: GEAIGNYY, EKD. V has 0 bases trimmed and J has 1 base trimmed; junction bases matching no gene number 9. From the cysteine up to the phenylalanine, the CDR3 has a length of 17 residues. Of the read, only the CDR3 DNA is kept; its 51 bases are in frame from base 1.

This TCR was sampled from a human donor. It is not recorded whose cells these are; they may come from a transplant donor. This table probably holds off-target reads from a library built for another chain. Sequencing input: gamma-delta T cells. The chain links TRDV2 with TRDJ1; the junction holds 8 bases that match TRDD3. The CDR3 protein is CACDTVGGLGPTDKLIF. The sequence in DNA is TGTGCCTGTGACACCGTTGGGGGATTGGGGCCCACCGATAAACTCATCTTT.